What follows are 8 T cell receptor beta chains derived from one specimen sequenced in a study of HIV-infected patients and healthy controls. About 550 ng RNA was reverse transcribed with alpha and beta constant-region primers. Alpha and beta chain libraries were made separately by chain-specific third strand synthesis with multiplexing indices. MiXCR, applied by TCRdb to the 5' RACE reads, yields one record per CDR3 protein. The table lists 350 to 500 distinct CDR3 sequences, approximately 76% of them singletons, with about 60% in the top ten. No cell fractionation was done, so the repertoire covers all unsorted peripheral blood T cells. The sample was blood, taken before antiretroviral therapy. Receptor source: an adult with HIV infection.

As to this clonotype: A library prepared for alpha chains yielded this beta chain as an off-target read; its size is of little meaning. The chain employs TRBV10-2 and TRBJ1-1; D is unclear. The germline V and J ends were trimmed by 7 bases and 1 base, with 10 bases remaining between them. In germline, CDR1 is WSHSY, CDR2 SAAADI. This CDR3 comprises 13 residues. CDR3 protein: CASNHGPNTEAFF. Written as DNA, the CDR3 is TGCGCCAGCAACCATGGTCCGAACACTGAAGCTTTCTTT.

About this clonotype itself: A library prepared for alpha chains yielded this beta chain as an off-target read; its size is of little meaning. The V and J genes are TRBV7-3 and TRBJ2-1; 8 bases line up with TRBD1. This CDR3 is 11 amino acids long. The V gene end was trimmed by 9 bases and the J gene end by 15 bases; junction bases not matched to a gene: 10. Germline V gives CDR1 SGHTA, CDR2 FQGTGA. CDR3 sequence: CARPQGAGPFF. CDR3 DNA sequence: TGTGCCAGGCCCCAGGGGGCAGGGCCGTTCTTC.

For this clonotype: For a library built for alpha chains, this beta chain is a stray read; little rests on its size. This chain uses TRBV12-3 or TRBV12-4 with TRBJ1-5; D unresolved. The V end lost 5 bases, the J end lost 0 bases, and 5 bases lay between the germline ends. This CDR3 comprises 13 residues. CDR3 sequence: CASSLYSNQPQHF. The CDR3, as DNA: TGTGCCAGCAGTCTTTATAGCAATCAGCCCCAGCATTTT.

This clonotype was picked up a small number of times. This beta chain was picked up by a library intended for alpha chains and is off target, so its count carries little meaning. The chain is built from TRBV10-3 and TRBJ2-1; 13 bases are shared with TRBD2. V lost 10 bases, J lost 9 bases, and 12 bases stayed unmatched. The CDR3 runs to 15 residues. Germline CDR1 reads ENHRY; CDR2 reads SYGVKD. For the CDR3, the DNA is TGTGCCACCAAAGAACTAGCGGGGGGGGTCGGTGAGCAGTTCTTC. Protein sequence: CATKELAGGVGEQFF.

About this clonotype itself: The library was built for alpha chains, so this beta chain is an off-target read and its size means little. The chain combines TRBV6-2 or TRBV6-3 with TRBJ2-1, with TRBD2 matching over 7 bases. This CDR3 comprises 14 residues. V was clipped by 4 bases and J by 6 bases; unmatched bases: 6. Germline CDR1 is MNHEY and CDR2 is SVGEGT. The CDR3 DNA reads TGTGCCAGCAGTTCTGGGGGAGGGCCCAATGAGCAGTTCTTC. It translates to CASSSGGGPNEQFF.

As for this clonotype: Since the library was made to target alpha chains, this beta chain is a stray read and its abundance is not meaningful. V usage is TRBV4-3 and J usage is TRBJ1-5, with D unclear. Germline values: CDR1 LGHNA, CDR2 YSLEER. There are 13 residues in the CDR3. Trimming took 1 base from V and 7 from J, leaving 8 bases between them. CDR3 loop: CASSQGRRQPQHF. In DNA form, the CDR3 reads TGCGCCAGCAGCCAAGGGCGTCGGCAGCCCCAGCATTTT.

This clonotype has more than one count but fewer than ten. Little can be read into the size of this beta chain, an off-target read in a library designed for alpha chains. The genes are TRBV4-2 and TRBJ2-2, with D hard to call. The germline CDR1 and CDR2 sequences are LGHNA and YNFKEQ. The CDR3 extends over 14 amino acids. V was clipped by 8 bases and J by 0 bases, with 10 bases between them. CDR3 protein: CASERAPNTGELFF. The CDR3 DNA sequence: TGTGCCAGCGAAAGAGCGCCGAACACCGGGGAGCTGTTTTTT.

This clonotype turned up a few times. This beta chain was picked up by a library intended for alpha chains and is off target, so its count carries little meaning. The CDR3 sequence: CASSLADRGAGGYTF. CDR3 nucleotides: TGCGCCAGCAGCTTGGCGGACAGGGGCGCTGGTGGCTACACCTTC. The chain recombines TRBV5-1 with TRBJ1-2; 9 nucleotides align to TRBD1. The germline CDR1 and CDR2 sequences are SGHRS and YFSETQ. This CDR3 spans 15 amino acids. J was trimmed by 7 bases and V by 0 bases; bases with no gene match: 7. The entire variable domain, with the rest obtained from reference TRBV5-1 and TRBJ1-2, is as follows: KAGVTQTPRYLIKTRGQQVTLSCSPISGHRSVSWYQQTPGQGLQFLFEYFSETQRNKGNFPGRFSGRQFSNSRSEMNVSTLELGDSALYLCASSLADRGAGGYTFGSGTRLTVV.